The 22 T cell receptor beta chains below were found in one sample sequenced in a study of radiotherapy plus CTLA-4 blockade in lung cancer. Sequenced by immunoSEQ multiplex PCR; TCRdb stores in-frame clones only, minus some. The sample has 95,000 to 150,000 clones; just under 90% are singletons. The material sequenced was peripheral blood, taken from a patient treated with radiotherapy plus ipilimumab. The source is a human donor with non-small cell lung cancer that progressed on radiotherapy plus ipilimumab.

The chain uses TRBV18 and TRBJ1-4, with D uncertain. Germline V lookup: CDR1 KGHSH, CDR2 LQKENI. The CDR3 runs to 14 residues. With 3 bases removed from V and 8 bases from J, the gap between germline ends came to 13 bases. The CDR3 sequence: CASSPGSVGEKLFF. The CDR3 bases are TGTGCCAGCTCACCTGGCTCAGTCGGGGAAAAACTGTTTTTT. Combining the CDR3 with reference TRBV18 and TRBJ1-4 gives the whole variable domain NAGVMQNPRHLVRRRGQEARLRCSPMKGHSHVYWYRQLPEEGLKFMVYLQKENIIDESGMPKERFSAEFPKEGPSILRIQQVVRGDSAAYFCASSPGSVGEKLFFGSGTQLSVL.

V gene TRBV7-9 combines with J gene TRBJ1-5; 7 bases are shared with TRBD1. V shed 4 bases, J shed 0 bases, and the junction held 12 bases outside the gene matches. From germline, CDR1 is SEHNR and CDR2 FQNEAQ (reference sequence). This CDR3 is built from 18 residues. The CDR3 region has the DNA TGTGCCAGCAGCTCTGGGACAGCCGGGCTTTATAGCAATCAGCCCCAGCATTTT. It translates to CASSSGTAGLYSNQPQHF. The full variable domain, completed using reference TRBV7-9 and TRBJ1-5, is DTGVSQNPRHKITKRGQNVTFRCDPISEHNRLYWYRQTLGQGPEFLTYFQNEAQLEKSRLLSDRFSAERPKGSFSTLEIQRTEQGDSAMYLCASSSGTAGLYSNQPQHFGDGTRLSIL.

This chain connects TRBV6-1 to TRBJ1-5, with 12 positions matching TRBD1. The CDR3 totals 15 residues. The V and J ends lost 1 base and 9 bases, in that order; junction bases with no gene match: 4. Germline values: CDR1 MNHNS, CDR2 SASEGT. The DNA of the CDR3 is TGTGCCAGCAGTGAAGGGGGACAGGGGGCTTCGCCCCAGCATTTT. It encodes CASSEGGQGASPQHF.

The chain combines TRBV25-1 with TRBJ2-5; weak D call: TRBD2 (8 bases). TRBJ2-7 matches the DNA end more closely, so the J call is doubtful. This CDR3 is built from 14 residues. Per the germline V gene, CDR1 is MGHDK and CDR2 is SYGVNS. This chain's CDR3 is CASSREGAFYEQYF. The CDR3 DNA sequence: TGTGCCAGCAGCCGGGAGGGGGCTTTCTACGAGCAGTACTTC.

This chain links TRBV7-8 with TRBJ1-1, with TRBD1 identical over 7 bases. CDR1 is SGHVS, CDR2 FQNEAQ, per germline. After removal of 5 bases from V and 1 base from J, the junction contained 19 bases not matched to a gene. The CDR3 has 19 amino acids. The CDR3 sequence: CASSLLGLGGAVGNTEAFF. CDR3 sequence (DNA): TGTGCCAGCAGCCTACTAGGATTAGGGGGCGCGGTAGGGAACACTGAAGCTTTCTTT.

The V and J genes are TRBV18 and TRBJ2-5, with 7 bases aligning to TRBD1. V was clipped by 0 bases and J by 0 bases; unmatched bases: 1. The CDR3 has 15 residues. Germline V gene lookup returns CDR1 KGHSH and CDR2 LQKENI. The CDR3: CASSPPGTDQETQYF. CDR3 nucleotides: TGTGCCAGCTCACCACCCGGGACAGACCAAGAGACCCAGTACTTC.

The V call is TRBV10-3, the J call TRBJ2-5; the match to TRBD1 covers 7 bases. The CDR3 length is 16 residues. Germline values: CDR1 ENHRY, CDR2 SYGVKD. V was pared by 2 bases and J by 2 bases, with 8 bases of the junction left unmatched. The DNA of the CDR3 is TGTGCCATCAGTGAGAATTCGAACAGGGGACAAGAGACCCAGTACTTC. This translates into CAISENSNRGQETQYF.

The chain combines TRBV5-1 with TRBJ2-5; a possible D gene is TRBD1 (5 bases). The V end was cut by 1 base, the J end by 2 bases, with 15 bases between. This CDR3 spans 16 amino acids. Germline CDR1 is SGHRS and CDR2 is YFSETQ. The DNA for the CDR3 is TGCGCCAGCAGCTTGATGGCCCGACAGAGACAAGAGACCCAGTACTTC. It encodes CASSLMARQRQETQYF.

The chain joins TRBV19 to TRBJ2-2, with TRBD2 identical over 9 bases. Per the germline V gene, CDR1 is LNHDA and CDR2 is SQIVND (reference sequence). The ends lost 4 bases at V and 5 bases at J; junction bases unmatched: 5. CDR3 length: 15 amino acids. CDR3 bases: TGTGCCAGTAGTAGTAGCGGGAGTGGGACCGGGGAGCTGTTTTTT. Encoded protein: CASSSSGSGTGELFF.

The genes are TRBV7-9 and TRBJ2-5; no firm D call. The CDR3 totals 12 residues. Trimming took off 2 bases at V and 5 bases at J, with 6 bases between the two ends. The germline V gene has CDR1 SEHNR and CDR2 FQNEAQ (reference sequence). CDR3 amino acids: CASSLKSETQYF. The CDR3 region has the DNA TGTGCCAGCAGCTTAAAAAGCGAGACCCAGTACTTC.

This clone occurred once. The CDR3 loop is CASSFSQGNLYGYTF. Written as DNA, the CDR3 is TGTGCCAGCAGCTTCTCACAGGGTAACTTATATGGCTACACCTTC. This chain connects TRBV5-4 to TRBJ1-2; a possible D gene is TRBD1 (6 bases). The V gene lost 2 bases and the J gene lost 5 bases, with 16 bases spanning the gap. Germline values: CDR1 SGHNT, CDR2 YYREEE (reference sequence). This CDR3 region has 15 residues.

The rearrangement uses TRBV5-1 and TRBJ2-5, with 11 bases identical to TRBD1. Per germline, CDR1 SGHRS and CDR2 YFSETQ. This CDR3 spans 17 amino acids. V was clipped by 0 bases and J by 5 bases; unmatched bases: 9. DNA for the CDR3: TGCGCCAGCAGCTTGGTGGGACAGGGGGACTTGGGGGAGACCCAGTACTTC. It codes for CASSLVGQGDLGETQYF.

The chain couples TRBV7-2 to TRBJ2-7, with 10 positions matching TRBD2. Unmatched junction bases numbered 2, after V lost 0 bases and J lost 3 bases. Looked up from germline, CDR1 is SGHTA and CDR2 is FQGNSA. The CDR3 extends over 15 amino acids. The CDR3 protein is CASSLALAGYYEQYF. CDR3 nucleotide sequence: TGTGCCAGCAGCTTAGCACTAGCGGGATACTACGAGCAGTACTTC.

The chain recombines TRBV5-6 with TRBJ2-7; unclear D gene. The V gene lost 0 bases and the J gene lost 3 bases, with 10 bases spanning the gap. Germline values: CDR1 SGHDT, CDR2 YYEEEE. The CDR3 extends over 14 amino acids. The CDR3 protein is CASSLGLVHYEQYF. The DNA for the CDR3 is TGTGCCAGCAGCTTGGGGCTAGTTCACTACGAGCAGTACTTC.

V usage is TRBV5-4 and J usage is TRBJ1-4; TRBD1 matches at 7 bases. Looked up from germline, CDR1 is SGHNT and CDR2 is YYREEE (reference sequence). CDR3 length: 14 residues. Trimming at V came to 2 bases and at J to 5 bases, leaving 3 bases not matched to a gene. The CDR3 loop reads CASSFGTENEKLFF. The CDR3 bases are TGTGCCAGCAGCTTCGGGACAGAAAATGAAAAACTGTTTTTT. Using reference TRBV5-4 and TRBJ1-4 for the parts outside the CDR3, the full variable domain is ETGVTQSPTHLIKTRGQQVTLRCSSQSGHNTVSWYQQALGQGPQFIFQYYREEENGRGNFPPRFSGLQFPNYSSELNVNALELDDSALYLCASSFGTENEKLFFGSGTQLSVL.

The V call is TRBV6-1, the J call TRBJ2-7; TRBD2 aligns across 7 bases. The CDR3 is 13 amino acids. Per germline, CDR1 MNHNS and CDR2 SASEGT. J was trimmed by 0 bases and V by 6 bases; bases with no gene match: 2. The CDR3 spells CASRGGSSYEQYF. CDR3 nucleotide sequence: TGTGCCAGCAGGGGGGGGAGCTCCTACGAGCAGTACTTC.

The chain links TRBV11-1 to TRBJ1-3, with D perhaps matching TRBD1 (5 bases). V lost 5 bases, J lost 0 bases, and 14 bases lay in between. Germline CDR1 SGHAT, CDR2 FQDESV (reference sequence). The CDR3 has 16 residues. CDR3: CASSPDSLNSGNTIYF. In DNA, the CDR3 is TGTGCCAGCAGCCCAGACAGCTTGAACTCTGGAAACACCATATATTTT.

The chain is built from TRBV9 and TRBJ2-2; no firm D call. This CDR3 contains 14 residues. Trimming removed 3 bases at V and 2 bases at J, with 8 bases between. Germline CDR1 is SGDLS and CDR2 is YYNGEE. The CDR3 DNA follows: TGTGCCAGCAGCGCCCTAACAAACACCGGGGAGCTGTTTTTT. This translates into CASSALTNTGELFF.

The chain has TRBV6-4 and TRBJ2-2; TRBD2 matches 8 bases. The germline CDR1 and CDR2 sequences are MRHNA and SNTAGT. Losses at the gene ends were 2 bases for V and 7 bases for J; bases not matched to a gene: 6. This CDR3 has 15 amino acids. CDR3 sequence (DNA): TGTGCCAGCAGTGACGGAGCGGGAGCTTTCGGGGAGCTGTTTTTT. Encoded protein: CASSDGAGAFGELFF.

The CDR3 region is CASSQLTSAGTDTQYF. The CDR3 coding sequence is TGTGCCAGCAGCCAATTGACTAGCGCGGGCACAGATACGCAGTATTTT. This chain uses TRBV14 with TRBJ2-3, with 8 bases aligning to TRBD2. Germline assignment: CDR1 SGHDN and CDR2 FVKESK. The CDR3 is made up of 16 amino acids. V was clipped by 2 bases and J by 1 base; unmatched bases: 5. Looking up the rest from reference TRBV14 and TRBJ2-3 gives the full variable domain: EAGVTQFPSHSVIEKGQTVTLRCDPISGHDNLYWYRRVMGKEIKFLLHFVKESKQDESGMPNNRFLAERTGGTYSTLKVQPAELEDSGVYFCASSQLTSAGTDTQYFGPGTRLTVL.

The chain's CDR3 is CASSSPGTGIGTEAFF. CDR3 coding DNA: TGTGCCAGCAGTTCGCCGGGGACAGGGATCGGCACTGAAGCTTTCTTT. The chain has TRBV6-5 and TRBJ1-1; 9 positions agree with TRBD1. Germline V lookup: CDR1 MNHEY, CDR2 SVGAGI. The CDR3 covers 16 residues. V lost 4 bases to trimming and J lost 4 bases; unmatched junction nucleotides: 10.

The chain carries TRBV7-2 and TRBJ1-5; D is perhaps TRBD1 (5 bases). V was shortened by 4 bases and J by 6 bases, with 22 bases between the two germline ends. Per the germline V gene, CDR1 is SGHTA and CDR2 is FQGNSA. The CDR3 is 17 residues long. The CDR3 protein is CASSSWGGAGAGQPQHF. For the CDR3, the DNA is TGTGCCAGCAGCTCCTGGGGAGGCGCCGGGGCAGGTCAGCCCCAGCATTTT.